These 7 T cell receptor beta chains share one sample of origin, sequenced in a study of blood T cell repertoires in COVID-19. Only in-frame clones appear in the TCRdb table, and some are missing; sequencing was by immunoSEQ multiplex PCR. The repertoire holds roughly 500,000 clones, with 89% as singletons. Sequencing was carried out using peripheral blood. Receptors were obtained from a man younger than 35 with COVID-19, enrolled during active disease.

The chain uses TRBV27 and TRBJ2-1; 8 bases align to TRBD1. Germline V gene sequence: CDR1 MNHEY, CDR2 SMNVEV (reference sequence). The length of the CDR3 is 15 residues. Trimming removed 3 bases from V and 6 bases from J; junction bases left unmatched: 7. Here the CDR3 reads CASSFTQGAGNEQFF. In nucleotides, the CDR3 is TGTGCCAGCAGTTTTACTCAGGGGGCTGGCAATGAGCAGTTCTTC.

This sequence joins TRBV15 and TRBJ2-1, with D unclear. Germline CDR1 and CDR2: LNHNV and YYDKDF (reference sequence). Trimming stripped 3 bases from V and 9 bases from J, with 9 bases between. CDR3 length: 12 amino acids. The CDR3 loop reads CATSSEIGEQFF. The DNA of the CDR3 is TGTGCCACCAGCAGTGAGATCGGTGAGCAGTTCTTC.

The gene calls are TRBV15 and TRBJ2-1; D perhaps matches TRBD2 (6 bases). The V end was cut by 0 bases, the J end by 5 bases, with 17 bases between. Germline lookup yields CDR1 LNHNV and CDR2 YYDKDF (reference sequence). The length of the CDR3 is 17 residues. The CDR3 sequence is CATSRDLTAGTDNEQFF. The CDR3 nucleotides read TGTGCCACCAGCAGAGATCTGACGGCGGGAACAGACAATGAGCAGTTCTTC.

This rearrangement joins TRBV19 to TRBJ2-3; 9 bases fit TRBD2. CDR3 length: 15 amino acids. Losses at the gene ends were 4 bases for V and 2 bases for J; bases not matched to a gene: 4. CDR1 and CDR2 (germline): LNHDA, SQIVND (reference sequence). The CDR3 sequence: CASSRSGGTTDTQYF. Here the CDR3 DNA reads TGTGCCAGTAGTAGGAGCGGGGGGACCACAGATACGCAGTATTTT.

The CDR3 DNA follows: TGTGCCAGCACGAACTGGGGGGACTATGGCTACACCTTC. Encoded protein: CASTNWGDYGYTF. J is TRBJ1-2 and V is TRBV6-5; D is possibly TRBD1 (5 bases). With 7 bases removed from V and 3 bases from J, the gap between germline ends came to 12 bases. In germline, CDR1 is MNHEY, CDR2 SVGAGI. The length of the CDR3 is 13 residues.

The chain carries TRBV24-1 and TRBJ1-1; no clear D gene. The CDR3 covers 16 residues. Germline V CDR1 and CDR2: KGHDR, SFDVKD. Trimming cost V 5 bases and J 1 base, with 16 bases left between them. DNA for the CDR3: TGTGCCACCAGTGCCAACCGTGGAGAAGGGAACACTGAAGCTTTCTTT. Translating gives CATSANRGEGNTEAFF.

The rearrangement links TRBV5-6 to TRBJ2-1; 7 nucleotides line up with TRBD1. The CDR3 is 15 residues long. Germline assignment: CDR1 SGHDT and CDR2 YYEEEE. The trim removed 0 bases at V and 3 bases at J, leaving 3 bases unmatched. The CDR3 region is CASSLVGGDYNEQFF. In DNA, the CDR3 is TGTGCCAGCAGCTTGGTAGGGGGCGACTACAATGAGCAGTTCTTC.